This entry features one TCR beta chain sequence. Antigen: not known. The V end lost 5 bases, the J end lost 0 bases, and 14 bases lay between the germline ends. Germline-derived CDR1 and CDR2 are LNHDA and SQIVND (reference sequence). The CDR3 has 16 amino acids. Researchers partitioned CD4+ cells into CD45RA+ naive and CD45RA-negative memory subsets. This specimen belongs to a study of shared clonotypes between healthy human individuals. Looking at the study overall: Each donor contributed plates that comprised three CD4 naive, three CD4 memory, two CD8 naive and one CD8 memory. Findings and caveats of the study: Relative to their counterparts shared across all four donors, non-shared clonotypes exhibited diminished generation probabilities. Sampling was confined to blood; repertoires within tissues likely differ.

The data were produced by immunoSEQ multiplex PCR, yet TCRdb's version contains in-frame clones alone and is incomplete. Of 2 million to 2.5 million clones listed, 93% are singletons. The rearrangement joins TRBV19 to TRBJ1-5; a possible D gene is TRBD1 (6 bases). The receptor was isolated from a man aged 18 to 29 in good health. Some clones in this sample may be carry-over from other donors' samples. The sequencing sample was made of naive CD4+ T cells from PBMCs. As to subset: CD45RA+ positively selected. Here the CDR3 DNA reads TGTGCCAGTAGTCCACGACAGGTTGATAGCAATCAGCCCCAGCATTTT. Translated: CASSPRQVDSNQPQHF.